A single sample is the source of the 16 T cell receptor beta chains below, sequenced in a study of cytomegalovirus exposure and HLA in healthy donors. Primers: 60 Vbeta forward and 13 Jbeta reverse. The protocol was immunoSEQ multiplex PCR, while the TCRdb copy is restricted to in-frame clones and leaves out a portion. The sample holds some 180,000 clones, 80% seen once. Sequenced sample: PBMCs. These receptors all stem from a woman in her twenties or thirties in good health and CMV-seronegative.

J is TRBJ2-7 and V is TRBV19, with 10 bases lining up with TRBD1. The J segment lost 7 bases and the V segment lost 6 bases, leaving 12 bases of the junction unmatched. The CDR3 covers 15 residues. Germline assignment: CDR1 LNHDA and CDR2 SQIVND (reference sequence). CDR3 residues: CASSPGTGAGREQYF. The CDR3 nucleotides read TGTGCCAGTAGCCCCGGGACAGGGGCCGGCCGGGAGCAGTACTTC.

V and J are TRBV30 and TRBJ1-3; possibly TRBD1 for D (5 bases). CDR1 and CDR2 from the germline V gene are GTSNPN and SVGIG (reference sequence). The CDR3 covers 15 residues. The ends were cut back, 0 bases at V and 2 bases at J, with 11 bases in the middle. The CDR3 reads CAWSVGRAAGNTIYF. CDR3 nucleotide sequence: TGTGCCTGGAGTGTTGGCAGGGCGGCTGGAAACACCATATATTTT. Full variable domain (remainder filled in from reference TRBV30 and TRBJ1-3): SQTIHQWPATLVQPVGSPLSLECTVEGTSNPNLYWYRQAAGRGLQLLFYSVGIGQISSEVPQNLSASRPQDRQFILSSKKLLLSDSGFYLCAWSVGRAAGNTIYFGEGSWLTVV.

The chain links TRBV2 to TRBJ2-7; 8 nucleotides align to TRBD2. The CDR3 spans 15 residues. Germline CDR1 SNHLY, CDR2 FYNNEI. V gave up 8 bases and J gave up 9 bases; unmatched junction bases: 18. The CDR3 DNA reads TGTGCCAGCCGTTCTCCCACCGGCGGGGGGAGGGCGCAGTACTTC. Protein: CASRSPTGGGRAQYF.

J is TRBJ2-1 and V is TRBV7-9; 7 nucleotides align to TRBD2. Germline V gene sequence: CDR1 SEHNR, CDR2 FQNEAQ (reference sequence). The J segment lost 6 bases and the V segment lost 1 base, leaving 3 bases of the junction unmatched. The CDR3 is made up of 14 amino acids. DNA of the CDR3: TGTGCCAGCAGCTTAGGGCTAGCGGCCAATGAGCAGTTCTTC. Translation gives CASSLGLAANEQFF. Full variable domain (outside the CDR3, taken from reference TRBV7-9 and TRBJ2-1): DTGVSQNPRHKITKRGQNVTFRCDPISEHNRLYWYRQTLGQGPEFLTYFQNEAQLEKSRLLSDRFSAERPKGSFSTLEIQRTEQGDSAMYLCASSLGLAANEQFFGPGTRLTVL.

The chain combines TRBV5-1 with TRBJ1-2; no reliable D call. Trimming took off 1 base at V and 5 bases at J, with 12 bases between the two ends. The germline gives CDR1 SGHRS, CDR2 YFSETQ. This CDR3 comprises 14 residues. The CDR3 loop is CASSLSGRLYGYTF. In DNA, the CDR3 is TGCGCCAGCAGCTTGAGTGGCAGACTATATGGCTACACCTTC.

The chain combines TRBV7-6 with TRBJ1-1; 7 positions match TRBD1. CDR1 SGHVS and CDR2 FNYEAQ come from the germline V gene. The CDR3 has 13 residues. V trimming: 2 bases; J trimming: 6 bases; junction bases outside the gene matches: 3. The CDR3 sequence is CASSLQGGAEAFF. The CDR3 nucleotides read TGTGCCAGCAGCTTACAGGGGGGCGCTGAAGCTTTCTTT.

This sequence joins TRBV27 and TRBJ1-2; D remains ambiguous. Germline V gene lookup returns CDR1 MNHEY and CDR2 SMNVEV (reference sequence). The CDR3 sequence is 17 residues long. Between the trimmed V and J ends, which lost 0 bases and 4 bases, there was a span of 18 bases. CDR3 DNA sequence: TGTGCCAGCAGTTTATCCCTTGGGAGAGGGCTGGGCTATGGCTACACCTTC. This translates into CASSLSLGRGLGYGYTF.

The rearrangement uses TRBV4-3 and TRBJ2-2, with D possibly matching TRBD2 (5 bases). Trimming removed 0 bases from V and 4 bases from J, with 9 bases in between. CDR1 and CDR2 from the germline V gene are LGHNA and YSLEER. CDR3 size: 15 residues. The CDR3 spells CASSQETTGTGELFF. The CDR3 nucleotides are TGCGCCAGCAGCCAAGAGACTACGGGCACCGGGGAGCTGTTTTTT.

CDR3 nucleotide sequence: TGTGCCAGCAGCAAAGCCTCAGGACAGGGTTGGACCGGGGAGCTGTTTTTT. Translated: CASSKASGQGWTGELFF. This chain connects TRBV21-1 to TRBJ2-2; whether TRBD1, the table's D call, matches the DNA was not checked. TRBV21-1 is classified as a pseudogene. The CDR3 is 17 amino acids.

This chain connects TRBV4-3 to TRBJ2-1; 9 bases match TRBD1. Germline trimming cut 1 base from V and 0 bases from J; bases unmatched to any gene: 1. Per germline, CDR1 LGHNA and CDR2 YSLEER. CDR3 length equals 16 residues. The CDR3 DNA reads TGCGCCAGCAGCCAAGGGACAGGGGTCTCCTACAATGAGCAGTTCTTC. Its protein is CASSQGTGVSYNEQFF.

In DNA form, the CDR3 reads TGTGCCAGCAGCATGGACAGGGGGAGTGAAAAACTGTTTTTT. As protein: CASSMDRGSEKLFF. The genes are TRBV2 and TRBJ1-4; 10 nucleotides match TRBD1. CDR3 length: 14 amino acids. V dropped 6 bases and J dropped 7; count of bases not matched to a gene: 5. The germline CDR1 and CDR2 sequences are SNHLY and FYNNEI.

The chain is built from TRBV7-3 and TRBJ2-2, with 7 bases matching TRBD2. V dropped 5 bases and J dropped 5; count of bases not matched to a gene: 5. The CDR3 is 14 residues long. Per germline, CDR1 SGHTA and CDR2 FQGTGA. The CDR3 DNA follows: TGTGCCAGCAGCCGGACGGGGGGAACCGGGGAGCTGTTTTTT. Translated: CASSRTGGTGELFF.

The chain is built from TRBV30 and TRBJ1-1, with D possibly TRBD1 on 5 matching bases. The V and J ends lost 7 bases and 1 base respectively, with 13 bases between them. The length of the CDR3 is 13 residues. The germline gives CDR1 GTSNPN, CDR2 SVGIG (reference sequence). This CDR3 reads CAFWGGRNTEAFF. CDR3 nucleotides: TGTGCCTTCTGGGGGGGGAGGAACACTGAAGCTTTCTTT.

A few counts support this clone. J is TRBJ1-4 and V is TRBV2, with 7 nucleotides matching TRBD1. The CDR3 length is 16 residues. With V trimmed by 6 bases and J by 8 bases, 15 bases remained unmatched. Germline-derived CDR1 and CDR2 are SNHLY and FYNNEI. The CDR3 region is CASRDRAGQVREKLFF. The CDR3 DNA sequence: TGTGCCAGCAGGGATAGAGCCGGACAGGTTCGGGAAAAACTGTTTTTT.

The chain combines TRBV29-1 with TRBJ2-3; D unclear. This CDR3 contains 12 residues. V was clipped by 1 base and J by 4 bases, with 6 bases between them. Germline V gene sequence: CDR1 SQVTM, CDR2 ANQGSEA. The CDR3 here is CSVEVGADTQYF. Here the CDR3 DNA reads TGCAGCGTTGAAGTTGGAGCAGATACGCAGTATTTT.

The CDR3 loop reads CASSYFHSNEKLFF. The CDR3 DNA follows: TGTGCCAGCAGTTATTTCCACTCCAATGAAAAACTGTTTTTT. The chain uses TRBV6-1 and TRBJ1-4; D remains unclear. CDR3 length: 14 amino acids. From germline, CDR1 is MNHNS and CDR2 SASEGT. Trimming removed 5 bases from V and 5 bases from J, with 12 bases in between.